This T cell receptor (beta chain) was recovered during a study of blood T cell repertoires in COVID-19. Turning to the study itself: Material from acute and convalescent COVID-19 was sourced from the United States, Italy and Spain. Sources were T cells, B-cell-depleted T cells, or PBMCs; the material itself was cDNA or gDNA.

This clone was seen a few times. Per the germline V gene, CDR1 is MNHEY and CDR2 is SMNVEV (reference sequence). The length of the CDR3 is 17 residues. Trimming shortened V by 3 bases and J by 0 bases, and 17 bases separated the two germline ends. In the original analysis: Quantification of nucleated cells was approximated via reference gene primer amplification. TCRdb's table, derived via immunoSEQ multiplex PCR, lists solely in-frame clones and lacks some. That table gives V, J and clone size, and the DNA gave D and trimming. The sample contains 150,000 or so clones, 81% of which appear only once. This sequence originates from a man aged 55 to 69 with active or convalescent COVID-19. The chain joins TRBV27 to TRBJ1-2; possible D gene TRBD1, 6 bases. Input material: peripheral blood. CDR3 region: CASSFTAGQTSNYGYTF. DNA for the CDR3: TGTGCCAGCAGTTTCACAGCGGGACAAACCTCTAACTATGGCTACACCTTC.